This T cell receptor beta chain was captured by sequencing in a study of OX40 agonist ivuxolimab in advanced cancers. Turning to the study itself: The study enrolled dose-escalation patients with hepatocellular carcinoma, melanoma, renal cell or head and neck cancer. Cohort: 80% to 90% men, mean age about 60, aged roughly 23 to 79. Partial responses occurred in three patients (one hepatocellular carcinoma, two cutaneous melanoma).

Produced via immunoSEQ multiplex PCR; TCRdb's table is partial and in-frame only. The sample lists tens of thousands of clones, around 87% seen once, with about 5.1% in the top ten. This CDR3 spans 15 amino acids. Germline trimming cut 5 bases from V and 2 bases from J; bases unmatched to any gene: 6. Germline-derived CDR1 and CDR2 are SGHTA and FQGNSA. Autoimmune disease history or systemic immunosuppression barred patients. The sample consisted of CD4+ or CD8+ T cells sorted from blood, taken in a trial of the OX40 agonist ivuxolimab. This clonotype was sampled from an adult with an advanced solid tumor such as melanoma, head and neck, liver or kidney cancer. The chain recombines TRBV7-2 with TRBJ2-7; 10 positions match TRBD2. CDR3 bases: TGTGCCAGCAGCCCACGGACTAGCGGCACCTACGAGCAGTACTTC. Its translation: CASSPRTSGTYEQYF.